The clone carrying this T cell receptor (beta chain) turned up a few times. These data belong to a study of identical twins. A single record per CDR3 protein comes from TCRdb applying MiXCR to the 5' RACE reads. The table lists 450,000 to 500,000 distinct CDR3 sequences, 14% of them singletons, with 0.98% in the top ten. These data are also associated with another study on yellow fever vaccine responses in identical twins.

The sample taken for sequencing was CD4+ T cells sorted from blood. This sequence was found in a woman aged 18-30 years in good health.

Here the CDR3 DNA reads TGCGCCAGCAGCTCGGGCAGCTCTGGGGCCAACGTCCTGACTTTC. It codes for CASSSGSSGANVLTF. This chain uses TRBV5-1 with TRBJ2-6; no reliable D call. Trimming took off 3 bases at V and 0 bases at J, with 7 bases between the two ends. This CDR3 is built from 15 residues. Per germline, CDR1 SGHRS and CDR2 YFSETQ.